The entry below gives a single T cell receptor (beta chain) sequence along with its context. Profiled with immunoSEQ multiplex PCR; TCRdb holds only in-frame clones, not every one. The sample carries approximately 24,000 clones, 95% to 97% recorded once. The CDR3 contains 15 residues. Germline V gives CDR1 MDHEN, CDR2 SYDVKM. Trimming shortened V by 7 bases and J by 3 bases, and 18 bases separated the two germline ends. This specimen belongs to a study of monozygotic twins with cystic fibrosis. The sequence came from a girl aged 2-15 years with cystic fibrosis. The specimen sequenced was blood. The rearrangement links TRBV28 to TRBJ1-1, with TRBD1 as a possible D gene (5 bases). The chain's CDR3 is CASMREGRWDTEAFF. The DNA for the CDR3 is TGTGCCAGCATGCGGGAGGGACGGTGGGACACTGAAGCTTTCTTT.